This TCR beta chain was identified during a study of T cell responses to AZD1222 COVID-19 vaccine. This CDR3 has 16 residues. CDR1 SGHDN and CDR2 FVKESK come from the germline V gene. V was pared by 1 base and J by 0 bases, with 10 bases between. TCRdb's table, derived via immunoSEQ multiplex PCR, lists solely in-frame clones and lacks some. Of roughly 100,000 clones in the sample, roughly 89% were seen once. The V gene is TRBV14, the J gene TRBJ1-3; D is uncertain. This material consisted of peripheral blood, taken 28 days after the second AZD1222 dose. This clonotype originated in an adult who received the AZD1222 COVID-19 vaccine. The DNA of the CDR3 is TGTGCCAGCAGCCAAGTTTCGGGCCCCTCTGGAAACACCATATATTTT. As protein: CASSQVSGPSGNTIYF.